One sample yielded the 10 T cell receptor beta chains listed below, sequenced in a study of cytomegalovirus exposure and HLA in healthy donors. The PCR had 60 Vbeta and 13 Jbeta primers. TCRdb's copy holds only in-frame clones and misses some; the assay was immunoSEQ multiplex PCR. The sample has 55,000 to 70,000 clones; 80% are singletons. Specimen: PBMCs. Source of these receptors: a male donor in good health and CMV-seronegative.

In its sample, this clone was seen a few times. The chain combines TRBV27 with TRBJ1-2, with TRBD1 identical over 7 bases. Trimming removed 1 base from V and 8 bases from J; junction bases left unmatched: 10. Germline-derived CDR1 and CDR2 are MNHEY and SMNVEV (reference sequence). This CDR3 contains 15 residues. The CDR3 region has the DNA TGTGCCAGCAGTTTATACGCCTCCCAGGGGGGCGGCTACACCTTC. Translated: CASSLYASQGGGYTF.

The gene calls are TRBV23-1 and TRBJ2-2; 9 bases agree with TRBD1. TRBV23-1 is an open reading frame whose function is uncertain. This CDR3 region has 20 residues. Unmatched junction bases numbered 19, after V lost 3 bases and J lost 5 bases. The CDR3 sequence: CASSHPPPGQGKSRTGELFF. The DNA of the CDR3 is TGCGCCAGCAGTCACCCTCCCCCGGGACAGGGAAAGTCAAGGACCGGGGAGCTGTTTTTT.

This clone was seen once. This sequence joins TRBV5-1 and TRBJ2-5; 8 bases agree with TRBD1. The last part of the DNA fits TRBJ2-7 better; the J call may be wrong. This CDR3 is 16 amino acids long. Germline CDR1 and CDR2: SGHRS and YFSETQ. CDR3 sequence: CASSRALSGGADEQYF. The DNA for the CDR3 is TGCGCCAGCAGCCGGGCCTTATCAGGGGGCGCGGACGAGCAGTACTTC.

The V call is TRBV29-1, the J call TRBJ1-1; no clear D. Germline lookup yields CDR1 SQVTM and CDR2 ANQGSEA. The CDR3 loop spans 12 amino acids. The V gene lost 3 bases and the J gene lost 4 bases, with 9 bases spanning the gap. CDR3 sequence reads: CSVERGGTEAFF. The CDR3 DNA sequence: TGCAGCGTTGAGCGGGGAGGCACTGAAGCTTTCTTT.

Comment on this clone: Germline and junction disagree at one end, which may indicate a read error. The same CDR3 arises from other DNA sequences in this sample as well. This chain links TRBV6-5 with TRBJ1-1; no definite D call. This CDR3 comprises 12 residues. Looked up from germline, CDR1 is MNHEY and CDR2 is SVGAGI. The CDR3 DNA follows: TGTGCTAGCAGTTCCATGAACACTGAAGCTTTCTTT. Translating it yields CASSSMNTEAFF.

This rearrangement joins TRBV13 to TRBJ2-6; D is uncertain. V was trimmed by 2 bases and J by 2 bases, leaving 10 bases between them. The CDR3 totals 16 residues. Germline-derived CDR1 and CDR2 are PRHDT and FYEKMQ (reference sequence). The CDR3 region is CASSLNSIPGANVLTF. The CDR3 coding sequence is TGTGCCAGCAGCTTAAATTCCATTCCTGGGGCCAACGTCCTGACTTTC.

The CDR3 nucleotides read TGTGCCAGCAGCCACCCAATAGACAGGGGGTCGAACACTGAAGCTTTCTTT. Its protein product is CASSHPIDRGSNTEAFF. The chain recombines TRBV4-2 with TRBJ1-1; 9 positions match TRBD1. With V trimmed by 3 bases and J by 1 base, 9 bases remained unmatched. The CDR3 runs to 17 residues. Germline assignment: CDR1 LGHNA and CDR2 YNFKEQ.

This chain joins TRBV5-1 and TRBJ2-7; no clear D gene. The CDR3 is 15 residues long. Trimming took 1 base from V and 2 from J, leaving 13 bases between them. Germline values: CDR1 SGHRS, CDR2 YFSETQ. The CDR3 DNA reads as TGCGCCAGCAGCTTGCTTTCAGGTGCCCCCTACGAGCAGTACTTC. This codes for CASSLLSGAPYEQYF. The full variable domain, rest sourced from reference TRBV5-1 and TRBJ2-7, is KAGVTQTPRYLIKTRGQQVTLSCSPISGHRSVSWYQQTPGQGLQFLFEYFSETQRNKGNFPGRFSGRQFSNSRSEMNVSTLELGDSALYLCASSLLSGAPYEQYFGPGTRLTVT.

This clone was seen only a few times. CDR3 region: CASRWQQETQYF. For the CDR3, the DNA is TGTGCCAGCAGATGGCAGCAAGAGACCCAGTACTTC. The V call is TRBV5-5, the J call TRBJ2-5; D is uncertain. CDR1 and CDR2 (germline): SGHKS, YYEKEE (reference sequence). The CDR3 length is 12 residues. The V gene lost 5 bases and the J gene lost 2 bases, with 7 bases spanning the gap.

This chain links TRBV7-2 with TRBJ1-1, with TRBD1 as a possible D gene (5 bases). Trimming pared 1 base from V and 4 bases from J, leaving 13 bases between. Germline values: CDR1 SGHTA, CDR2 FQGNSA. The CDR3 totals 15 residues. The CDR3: CASSLGFGGSTEAFF. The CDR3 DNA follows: TGTGCCAGCAGCTTAGGATTCGGGGGGAGCACTGAAGCTTTCTTT.